This TCR beta chain was sequenced during a study of regulatory T cells in long-lasting Graves disease. Trimming stripped 4 bases from V and 0 bases from J, with 17 bases between. CDR1 is SGHRS and CDR2 is YFSETQ in the germline V gene. The CDR3 spans 18 residues. According to the study, TCR beta libraries were built with iRepertoire HTBI primers and CDR3-region Arm-PCR. TCRdb reprocessed the multiplex PCR reads with MiXCR, giving one entry per CDR3 protein. The sample has about 360,000 distinct CDR3 sequences, roughly 15% seen once. Noted time point: newly diagnosed GD, antithyroid drugs for less than 3 months. The TCR library was made from RNA extracted from PBMCs. Doctors identified Graves' disease using the American Thyroid Association guidelines. The sample was also linked to a second study, of T cells in Graves' hyperthyroidism and ophthalmopathy. This second study notes: For Graves' hyperthyroidism to be stable, ophthalmopathy could not progress within 18 months. An initial round of RT-PCR targeting the TCR CDR3 relied on the HTBI primer set.

This TCR came from a woman aged 18-29 years with Graves disease. Sequenced here: peripheral blood mononuclear cells (PBMCs), sampled at new diagnosis, from a patient treated with antithyroid drugs. The chain carries TRBV5-1 and TRBJ2-6; no firm D call. The CDR3 bases are TGCGCCAGCAGCCACTACCTCGGACCTCACTCTGGGGCCAACGTCCTGACTTTC. Translating it yields CASSHYLGPHSGANVLTF.